This T cell receptor (beta chain) derives from a study of vaccination and CD4 T cells after COVID-19 (dated by TCRdb to between 2022 and 2023). Regarding the research as a whole: Convalescent patients had a positive SARS-CoV-2 result on nasal swab PCR, and of these patients, some 10 had mild disease and one had severe disease. Participants got two doses of the Pfizer-BioNTech BNT162b2 vaccine (n=8) or two doses of the Moderna mRNA-1273 vaccine (n=2). Post-COVID blood samples were collected from convalescent patients a median of around 96 days after diagnosis, with a range of about 30 to 170 days. The spike-specific CD4+ TCR repertoire was compared before and after mRNA vaccination in about nine COVID-19 convalescent patients and a handful of infection-naive healthy vaccine recipients. The time from the second vaccine dose to post-vaccine blood sampling had a median of roughly 70 days and ranged from about 12 to 250 days. As controls, cultures received a CEFX viral epitope pool (the positive control), an HIV-1 Nef peptide pool (the negative control), or no peptide at all. Overlapping spike peptide pools from SARS-CoV-2 and from the common cold coronaviruses HCoV-NL63, HCoV-OC43 and HCoV-229E were used as culture stimuli. Six males and four females were included in the convalescent cohort, with two Hispanic individuals, seven Caucasians, two Asians and one multiracial person represented. The research as a whole found: The median number of SARS-CoV-2-reactive clonotypes rose from 20 to 25 after infection to a few dozen after vaccination, but the change was not significant. Among convalescent patients, a median 86.3% of the SARS-CoV-2-reactive clones seen after vaccination appeared only after vaccination, which suggests priming specific to the vaccine. Only a relatively small number of convalescent patients were included in the study, and early timepoints following natural infection were not analyzed. Of the vaccine-specific clones in convalescent patients, 304 of 307, or nearly all, reacted only to SARS-CoV-2 spike and did not cross-react with common cold coronaviruses.

The treatment or condition label corresponds to: approximately 11-day PBMC culture with coronavirus spike peptide pools or control peptides (ViraFEST assay). To expand antigen-specific T cells with peptide pools and then pick out the expanded clonotypes through TCR sequencing, the study relied on the ViraFEST assay. The convalescent patients' positive SARS-CoV-2 PCR tests were from March to December 2020, which was before the Alpha, Beta and Delta variants emerged in the United States. About 2 million PBMCs per well were cultured in IMDM with roughly 5.2% human AB serum and 8.5 to 10 IU/ml IL-2, plus 10 ug/ml peptide pools. On days 3 and 7, half of the culture medium was replaced with fresh IL-2-containing medium. CD4+ T cells were isolated after around 9 days of culture through negative selection using the EasySep CD4+ T cell isolation kit. Ficoll-Paque Plus gradient centrifugation was used to isolate PBMCs from whole blood, and the isolated PBMCs were then either used fresh or cryopreserved at -140C. Culture conditions were generally each tested in triplicate wells.

A note on this clonotype: This receptor's antigen is unknown. No much larger clone exists at a distance of one base, and base qualities are not known.

Reading the germline V gene gives CDR1 SGHTA and CDR2 FQGTGA. V gives up 0 bases and J gives up 6 bases, and the segment between their germline ends measures 9 bases. Its CDR3 holds 13 amino acids, cysteine through phenylalanine. Just the 39-base CDR3 DNA is kept, in frame starting at base 1. Library method: PCR. DNA from cultured CD4+ T cells underwent TCR sequencing with the Oncomine TCR Beta short-read assay at the Johns Hopkins FTIC core. The QIAamp micro DNA kit was used to extract genomic DNA from the cultured CD4+ T cells. Oncomine TCR Beta libraries from cultured CD4+ T cells were pooled using unique dual indexes and sequenced on an Illumina iSeq 100. In the paper's pipeline: Non-productive sequences were removed, and CDR3s not starting with C, not ending with F or W, or shorter than 7 amino acids were discarded. The MANAFEST web application was used to identify antigen-specific clonotypes by comparing peptide-stimulated wells against reference wells and other culture wells. To be called positive, a clone needed an FDR below 0.05, an odds ratio above 5, and a productive frequency above 0.1% in at least two of three replicate wells. A clonotype was classed as cross-reactive if the clonotype showed significant expansion both in SARS-CoV-2 spike wells and in at least one common cold coronavirus spike condition. Similarity between CDR3 sequences was evaluated in R version 3.6.1 using Levenshtein distances (stringdist) and unrooted phylogenetic trees (ape). Clones were called with MiXCR by TCRdb after fastp trimmed the public reads at Q25, and only in-frame beta chains were retained. Rows matching on CDR3 protein sequence are summarized as one entry with the most common DNA and genes. TCRdb's processing, not the authors' own work, is the source of the V and J calls. The table for this sample lists 15,000 to 20,000 distinct CDR3 sequences; 55% to 70% of them were counted only once. The top ten hold roughly 8% of the sample.

The rearranged segments are TRBV7-3 and TRBJ2-7, with the D gene uncertain. This sequence was found in a human donor who had recovered from COVID-19. Sample: CD4+ T cells from blood, cultured in vitro. The CDR3 region reads CASSLTRNSEQYF. The DNA reads as follows: TGTGCCAGCAGCTTAACGAGGAACAGCGAGCAGTACTTC.